The clone carrying this T cell receptor (beta chain) showed up many times. The sample is drawn from a study of neurological immune-mediated disorders. J gave up 3 bases and V 2 bases, and 11 bases lay outside the gene matches. From germline, CDR1 is DFQATT and CDR2 SNEGSKA (reference sequence). The CDR3 consists of 16 residues. One entry per CDR3 protein results from TCRdb running MiXCR on the 5' RACE reads. The table has tens of thousands of distinct CDR3 sequences, 3.5% to 4% seen once. V gene TRBV20-1 combines with J gene TRBJ1-2, with 8 bases fitting TRBD1. Specimen: CD4+ T cells from blood. The TCR originated in a woman in her 40s with multiple sclerosis. The CDR3, as DNA: TGCAGTGCTAGACAGGGGACAGGCTTTTCGGACTATGGCTACACCTTC. Protein product: CSARQGTGFSDYGYTF.